Described below is a single T cell receptor (beta chain) sequence and its context. The data originate from a study of CD8+CD57+ T cells in acquired aplastic anemia. Per the germline V gene, CDR1 is DFQATT and CDR2 is SNEGSKA (reference sequence). This CDR3 contains 13 residues. V lost 3 bases, J lost 10 bases, and 8 bases stayed unmatched. Genomic DNA served as template for TCR beta VDJ and CDR3 profiling. In TCRdb, the reads were re-called with MiXCR into one record per CDR3 protein. The sample holds roughly 200,000 distinct CDR3 sequences, less than 75% seen once. It was patients with CD8+CD57+ cell expansion by flow cytometry who were chosen for sequencing.

The sequence derives from a human donor with aplastic anemia. What was sequenced was sorted CD4+, CD8+, or CD8+CD57+ T cells (not recorded which) from PBMCs. The chain recombines TRBV20-1 with TRBJ1-4; 7 nucleotides align to TRBD1. The CDR3 DNA is TGCAGTGCTAGGGCACCGGGACAGAGAAAACTGTTTTTT. Translated, it gives CSARAPGQRKLFF.